Listed below are T cell receptor beta chains from one sample, sequenced in a study of shared clonotypes between healthy human individuals. The repertoire was sequenced with immunoSEQ multiplex PCR; TCRdb's copy has only in-frame clones and lacks some. This table holds millions of clones, 90% to 95% found once. What was sequenced was naive CD4+ T cells sorted from blood. These receptors originate from a man between 18 and 35 years old in good health. CDR3s include the opening cysteine and the closing phenylalanine or tryptophan. D genes are given only for firm matches. Clone sizes are given selectively: once, few, many, or a class where the clone is expanded.

size: NA
J: TRBJ2-7
D: TRBD1
V: TRBV30
CDR3: CAWNADWTGNSEQYF
DNA: TGTGCCTGGAATGCTGATTGGACAGGGAATTCCGAGCAGTACTTC

size: once
J: TRBJ2-3
D: NA
V: TRBV18
CDR3: CASSFMSDTQYF
DNA: TGTGCCAGCTCGTTTATGTCAGATACGCAGTATTTT

size: NA
J: TRBJ1-2
D: TRBD1
V: TRBV7-8
CDR3: CASSFRTGANYGYTF
DNA: TGTGCCAGCAGCTTCAGGACAGGGGCTAACTATGGCTACACCTTC

size: NA
J: TRBJ2-2
D: NA
V: TRBV19
CDR3: CASSIVGAAGELFF
DNA: TGTGCCAGTAGTATAGTAGGAGCGGCCGGGGAGCTGTTTTTT

size: NA
J: TRBJ1-2
D: NA
V: TRBV19
CDR3: CASSFRALDGYTF
DNA: TGTGCCAGTAGTTTCCGGGCTCTGGATGGCTACACCTTC

size: once
J: TRBJ1-4
D: NA
V: TRBV2
CDR3: CASSEFLGTGAEEKLFF
DNA: TGTGCCAGCAGTGAATTTCTGGGAACAGGCGCCGAAGAAAAACTGTTTTTT

size: NA
J: TRBJ1-3
D: NA
V: TRBV18
CDR3: CASSPGSGSGNTIYF
DNA: TGTGCCAGCTCACCCGGTTCCGGCTCTGGAAACACCATATATTTT

size: NA
J: TRBJ2-5
D: NA
V: TRBV10-3
CDR3: CAISGGTEQETQYF
DNA: TGTGCCATCAGCGGTGGCACGGAACAAGAGACCCAGTACTTC

size: once
J: TRBJ2-3
D: NA
V: TRBV5-1
CDR3: CASSLGVVAATDTQYF
DNA: TGCGCCAGCAGCTTGGGAGTGGTAGCGGCCACAGATACGCAGTATTTT

size: NA
J: TRBJ1-3
D: NA
V: TRBV5-6
CDR3: CASSLVGSTENPGNTIYF
DNA: TGTGCCAGCAGCCTGGTGGGAAGTACTGAGAACCCTGGAAACACCATATATTTT

size: NA
J: TRBJ2-1
D: TRBD2
V: TRBV12-5
CDR3: CASGLPSGSMNEQFF
DNA: TGTGCTAGTGGTTTGCCTAGCGGGAGTATGAATGAGCAGTTCTTC

size: NA
J: TRBJ2-5
D: NA
V: TRBV5-1
CDR3: CASSLPPNQETQYF
DNA: TGCGCCAGCAGCTTGCCCCCGAACCAAGAGACCCAGTACTTC

size: once
J: TRBJ2-7
D: TRBD2
V: TRBV11-2
CDR3: CASSLGTSVFAYEQYF
DNA: TGTGCCAGCAGCTTAGGGACTAGCGTATTCGCCTACGAGCAGTACTTC

size: NA
J: TRBJ1-1
D: NA
V: TRBV7-6
CDR3: CASSLLSSDTEAFF
DNA: TGTGCCAGCAGCTTACTGTCTTCAGACACTGAAGCTTTCTTT

size: NA
J: TRBJ2-7
D: TRBD2
V: TRBV4-1
CDR3: CASSQERNSGSGEQYF
DNA: TGCGCCAGCAGCCAAGAAAGAAATAGCGGGAGTGGCGAGCAGTACTTC

size: NA
J: TRBJ2-5
D: TRBD1
V: TRBV4-1
CDR3: CASSPDRGRQETQYF
DNA: TGCGCCAGCAGCCCGGACAGGGGGCGACAAGAGACCCAGTACTTC

size: NA
J: TRBJ1-2
D: TRBD1
V: TRBV4-1
CDR3: CASSQDSTGVVYGYTF
DNA: TGCGCCAGCAGCCAAGATTCGACAGGGGTTGTCTATGGCTACACCTTC

size: NA
J: TRBJ2-3
D: NA
V: TRBV19
CDR3: CASSTEGGPSTDTQYF
DNA: TGTGCCAGTAGTACAGAGGGGGGTCCCAGCACAGATACGCAGTATTTT

size: NA
J: TRBJ2-2
D: TRBD1
V: TRBV18
CDR3: CASSPQGADTGELFF
DNA: TGTGCCAGCTCACCACAGGGGGCGGACACCGGGGAGCTGTTTTTT

size: NA
J: TRBJ2-5
D: TRBD2
V: TRBV2
CDR3: CASSGTSLKGETQYF
DNA: TGTGCCAGCAGTGGGACTAGCCTCAAGGGGGAGACCCAGTACTTC

size: NA
J: TRBJ2-2
D: NA
V: TRBV28
CDR3: CASSRSTEGELFF
DNA: TGTGCCAGCAGTCGATCGACAGAAGGGGAGCTGTTTTTT

size: NA
J: TRBJ1-4
D: NA
V: TRBV7-9
CDR3: CASSDGGKVEKLFF
DNA: TGTGCCAGCAGCGACGGAGGCAAAGTGGAAAAACTGTTTTTT

size: NA
J: TRBJ2-2
D: NA
V: TRBV6-1
CDR3: CASSEPGKNTGELFF
DNA: TGTGCCAGCAGTGAACCGGGAAAGAACACCGGGGAGCTGTTTTTT

size: NA
J: TRBJ2-7
D: NA
V: TRBV29-1
CDR3: CSVETLSGQGYEQYF
DNA: TGCAGCGTTGAAACGTTGTCAGGGCAAGGGTACGAGCAGTACTTC

size: NA
J: TRBJ2-7
D: NA
V: TRBV5-4
CDR3: CASSLGSGQRTREQYF
DNA: TGTGCCAGCAGCTTGGGGTCCGGACAGCGTACCCGGGAGCAGTACTTC

size: NA
J: TRBJ2-5
D: TRBD1
V: TRBV28
CDR3: CASTGGRKETQYF
DNA: TGTGCCAGTACAGGGGGGAGAAAAGAGACCCAGTACTTC

size: once
J: TRBJ2-3
D: NA
V: TRBV18
CDR3: CASSPSFEDTQYF
DNA: TGTGCCAGCTCACCATCTTTCGAAGATACGCAGTATTTT

size: NA
J: TRBJ1-6
D: NA
V: TRBV30
CDR3: CAWRQWKGVSYNSPLHF
DNA: TGTGCCTGGAGGCAGTGGAAAGGGGTCTCCTATAATTCACCCCTCCACTTT

size: once
J: TRBJ2-2
D: NA
V: TRBV27
CDR3: CASSSSWGQITGELFF
DNA: TGTGCCAGCAGTTCGTCCTGGGGGCAGATCACCGGGGAGCTGTTTTTT

size: NA
J: TRBJ1-2
D: NA
V: TRBV19
CDR3: CASSIGSRTVNYGYTF
DNA: TGTGCCAGTAGTATAGGTTCGCGGACTGTGAACTATGGCTACACCTTC

size: NA
J: TRBJ2-7
D: TRBD1
V: TRBV5-1
CDR3: CASSFLTGGTYEQYF
DNA: TGCGCCAGCAGCTTCCTGACAGGGGGCACCTACGAGCAGTACTTC

size: NA
J: TRBJ1-1
D: NA
V: TRBV2
CDR3: CASPRGAADATEAFF
DNA: TGTGCCAGCCCCCGAGGGGCGGCCGACGCCACTGAAGCTTTCTTT

size: NA
J: TRBJ2-6
D: NA
V: TRBV9
CDR3: CASSVTTSGANVLTF
DNA: TGTGCCAGCAGCGTAACTACCTCTGGGGCCAACGTCCTGACTTTC

size: NA
J: TRBJ2-7
D: NA
V: TRBV30
CDR3: CAWSVRGWYEQYF
DNA: TGTGCCTGGAGTGTACGGGGGTGGTACGAGCAGTACTTC

size: NA
J: TRBJ2-7
D: NA
V: TRBV6-1
CDR3: CASSEALGSPYEQYF
DNA: TGTGCCAGCAGTGAAGCGCTGGGGAGCCCCTACGAGCAGTACTTC

size: NA
J: TRBJ1-2
D: NA
V: TRBV6-1
CDR3: CASSSQGYSYGYTF
DNA: TGTGCCAGCAGCTCTCAGGGGTACAGCTATGGCTACACCTTC

size: once
J: TRBJ2-1
D: NA
V: TRBV25-1
CDR3: CASSDLRGALDEQFF
DNA: TGTGCCAGCAGTGATCTAAGGGGCGCACTCGATGAGCAGTTCTTC

size: few
J: TRBJ1-1
D: NA
V: TRBV9
CDR3: CASSVSSTNTEAFF
DNA: TGTGCCAGCAGCGTAAGCTCTACGAACACTGAAGCTTTCTTT

size: once
J: TRBJ2-1
D: NA
V: TRBV19
CDR3: CASSIAVLVDEQFF
DNA: TGTGCCAGTAGTATAGCGGTCCTAGTTGATGAGCAGTTCTTC

size: NA
J: TRBJ1-5
D: NA
V: TRBV9
CDR3: CASSVGLKQPQHF
DNA: TGTGCCAGCAGCGTAGGGCTAAAACAGCCCCAGCATTTT

size: NA
J: TRBJ2-1
D: NA
V: TRBV6-5
CDR3: CASSSRGNNEQFF
DNA: TGTGCCAGCAGTAGCCGGGGAAACAATGAGCAGTTCTTC

size: NA
J: TRBJ2-7
D: TRBD1
V: TRBV29-1
CDR3: CSVETGVLSEQYF
DNA: TGCAGCGTGGAGACAGGGGTACTATCCGAGCAGTACTTC

size: NA
J: TRBJ2-7
D: NA
V: TRBV30
CDR3: CAWSVSYEQYF
DNA: TGTGCCTGGAGTGTTTCCTACGAGCAGTACTTC

size: NA
J: TRBJ2-1
D: NA
V: TRBV11-3
CDR3: CASSRLTNNEQFF
DNA: TGTGCCAGCAGCCGTCTAACTAACAATGAGCAGTTCTTC

size: NA
J: TRBJ1-6
D: TRBD1
V: TRBV4-1
CDR3: CASSQGLATGLNSPLHF
DNA: TGCGCCAGCAGCCAAGGGCTCGCGACAGGGCTTAATTCACCCCTCCACTTT

size: NA
J: TRBJ1-5
D: NA
V: TRBV30
CDR3: CAWSPSGNNQPQHF
DNA: TGTGCCTGGAGTCCCTCAGGGAACAATCAGCCCCAGCATTTT

size: NA
J: TRBJ1-2
D: TRBD1
V: TRBV27
CDR3: CASSIGQGRGYTF
DNA: TGTGCCAGCAGTATAGGACAGGGCCGAGGCTACACCTTC

size: NA
J: TRBJ2-7
D: NA
V: TRBV28
CDR3: CASRSPDGAYEQYF
DNA: TGTGCCAGCAGGTCTCCCGACGGGGCCTACGAGCAGTACTTC

size: NA
J: TRBJ1-1
D: NA
V: TRBV29-1
CDR3: CSVVHTGLNTEAFF
DNA: TGCAGCGTTGTCCATACAGGGCTTAACACTGAAGCTTTCTTT

size: NA
J: TRBJ1-2
D: NA
V: TRBV5-1
CDR3: CASSFDGTLGYTF
DNA: TGCGCCAGCAGCTTTGACGGAACCCTAGGCTACACCTTC

size: once
J: TRBJ2-7
D: TRBD1
V: TRBV14
CDR3: CASSQGQVRYEQYF
DNA: TGTGCCAGCAGCCAGGGACAGGTCAGGTACGAGCAGTACTTC

size: NA
J: TRBJ2-3
D: NA
V: TRBV12-5
CDR3: CASGLPKKTGTFTDTQYF
DNA: TGTGCTAGTGGTTTGCCGAAGAAGACAGGAACGTTCACAGATACGCAGTATTTT

size: NA
J: TRBJ1-2
D: NA
V: TRBV28
CDR3: CASSLRVRVVENGYTF
DNA: TGTGCCAGCAGTTTAAGGGTACGGGTGGTAGAGAATGGCTACACCTTC

size: NA
J: TRBJ1-3
D: NA
V: TRBV6-5
CDR3: CASTTGGLGNTIYF
DNA: TGTGCCAGCACAACGGGCGGTCTGGGAAACACCATATATTTT

size: NA
J: TRBJ2-5
D: TRBD1
V: TRBV5-1
CDR3: CASSPTGKESETQYF
DNA: TGCGCCAGCAGCCCGACAGGGAAAGAATCGGAGACCCAGTACTTC

size: NA
J: TRBJ2-7
D: TRBD1
V: TRBV6-5
CDR3: CASRPQGAKPYEQYF
DNA: TGTGCCAGCAGACCACAGGGGGCTAAACCCTACGAGCAGTACTTC

size: NA
J: TRBJ2-7
D: NA
V: TRBV6-1
CDR3: CASSEGGVAYEQYF
DNA: TGTGCCAGCAGTGAAGGGGGGGTAGCCTACGAGCAGTACTTC